This T cell receptor (beta chain) was captured by sequencing in a study of blood T cell repertoires in COVID-19. Study in general: PBMCs, B-cell-depleted T cells, or T cells were the source of the cDNA or gDNA that made up the material.

Sequencing was performed with immunoSEQ multiplex PCR; in TCRdb, only in-frame clones are kept and a portion is missing. The sample shows 150,000 to 200,000 clones, 85% to 90% of them seen only once. The CDR3 has 15 residues. V lost 4 bases to trimming and J lost 8 bases; unmatched junction nucleotides: 3. Looked up from germline, CDR1 is SGDLS and CDR2 is YYNGEE. The sequence was collected from a woman between 18 and 29 years old who had recovered from COVID-19. The chain links TRBV9 to TRBJ2-1; TRBD2 matches 16 bases. Sequencing input: peripheral blood. CDR3 nucleotides: TGTGCCAGCAGCAAAGGGACTAGCGGGGGGGATGAGCAGTTCTTC. Protein product: CASSKGTSGGDEQFF.